Following are 5 T cell receptor beta chains from one sample sequenced in a study of T cell responses to AZD1222 COVID-19 vaccine. Repertoires were generated with immunoSEQ multiplex PCR, while TCRdb's copy carries only in-frame clones and drops some. The sample consists of 250,000 to 300,000 clones, 94% of them appearing once. Specimen: peripheral blood, collected 28 days after the second AZD1222 dose. These receptor sequences come from an adult who received the AZD1222 COVID-19 vaccine.

The chain recombines TRBV6-1 with TRBJ2-5; TRBD1 matches at 7 bases. Germline CDR1 reads MNHNS; CDR2 reads SASEGT. The CDR3 covers 14 residues. After removal of 3 bases from V and 4 bases from J, the junction contained 5 bases not matched to a gene. The CDR3 loop is CASSDRDRGETQYF. The CDR3 nucleotides are TGTGCCAGCAGTGACCGGGACAGAGGAGAGACCCAGTACTTC.

This chain joins TRBV4-2 and TRBJ2-1; D is uncertain. Per the germline V gene, CDR1 is LGHNA and CDR2 is YNFKEQ. V was cut by 0 bases and J by 4 bases, with 7 bases left in between. This CDR3 has 14 residues. Here the CDR3 DNA reads TGTGCCAGCAGCCAAGAGATCAGTTACAATGAGCAGTTCTTC. Its protein is CASSQEISYNEQFF.

V usage is TRBV7-8 and J usage is TRBJ1-6, with D possibly matching TRBD1 (6 bases). This CDR3 spans 16 amino acids. Trimming pared 0 bases from V and 3 bases from J, leaving 9 bases between. Germline-derived CDR1 and CDR2 are SGHVS and FQNEAQ. CDR3 protein: CASSLAQGNYNSPLHF. In DNA form, the CDR3 reads TGTGCCAGCAGCTTAGCCCAGGGGAACTATAATTCACCCCTCCACTTT.

V is TRBV4-3 and J is TRBJ2-2, with D possibly being TRBD1 (6 bases). The V and J ends lost 3 bases and 4 bases respectively, with 15 bases between them. Germline-derived CDR1 and CDR2 are LGHNA and YSLEER. The CDR3 sequence is 16 residues long. This chain's CDR3 is CASSQETGRGTGELFF. The DNA of the CDR3 is TGCGCCAGCAGCCAGGAGACAGGCCGCGGCACCGGGGAGCTGTTTTTT.

This chain uses TRBV13 with TRBJ1-2, with D uncertain. The CDR3 spans 13 residues. Germline V gene lookup returns CDR1 PRHDT and CDR2 FYEKMQ (reference sequence). V lost 0 bases and J lost 6, with 8 bases in between. CDR3 coding DNA: TGTGCCAGCAGCTTAGGATCTGCCGATGGCTACACCTTC. It is translated as CASSLGSADGYTF.